The rows below give T cell receptor beta chains drawn from one sample of a study of blood T cell repertoires in COVID-19. Clones were sequenced by immunoSEQ multiplex PCR, and TCRdb holds only the in-frame ones, with some missing. Of over 95,000 clones listed, roughly 79% are singletons. The sequenced material came from peripheral blood. These receptors were obtained from a human donor in a cohort sampled during active COVID-19. Both conserved end residues are part of each CDR3. A D gene is named only where the DNA matches it firmly. The size field is filled for only some rows; it gives once, few, many or a size class.

abundance | j_gene | len | v_gene | d_gene | CDR3aa | CDR3nt
. | TRBJ2-3 | 15 | TRBV24-1 | . | CATSDLVGGRDTQYF | TGTGCCACCAGTGATTTGGTGGGAGGTCGAGATACGCAGTATTTT
. | TRBJ2-1 | 17 | TRBV28 | TRBD2 | CATTTSGRPSSYNEQFF | TGTGCCACCACGACTAGCGGGAGGCCAAGCTCCTACAATGAGCAGTTCTTC
once | TRBJ2-3 | 14 | TRBV13 | TRBD2 | CASSPFGGGNTQYF | TGTGCCAGCAGCCCCTTCGGGGGGGGGAATACGCAGTATTTT
. | TRBJ2-7 | 12 | TRBV29-1 | . | CSVGQDAYEQYF | TGCAGCGTTGGGCAGGATGCCTACGAGCAGTACTTC
once | TRBJ2-1 | 16 | TRBV7-2 | TRBD2 | CASSPGLADIYNEQFF | TGTGCCAGCAGCCCGGGACTAGCGGATATCTACAATGAGCAGTTCTTC
. | TRBJ1-6 | 14 | TRBV10-2 | . | CASSAAGENSPLHF | TGCGCCAGCAGTGCTGCCGGGGAGAATTCACCCCTCCACTTT
. | TRBJ1-2 | 14 | TRBV7-9 | TRBD1 | CASSPPDRAWGYTF | TGTGCCAGCAGCCCCCCCGACAGGGCTTGGGGCTACACCTTC
. | TRBJ1-1 | 15 | TRBV7-2 | . | CASSQAGAGDTEAFF | TGTGCCAGCAGCCAAGCGGGGGCGGGGGACACTGAAGCTTTCTTT
. | TRBJ1-1 | 14 | TRBV7-9 | TRBD1 | CASSLWTGGTEAFF | TGTGCCAGCAGCCTTTGGACAGGGGGCACTGAAGCTTTCTTT
. | TRBJ2-3 | 14 | TRBV27 | TRBD1 | CASSWTGGVDTQYF | TGTGCCAGCAGTTGGACAGGGGGCGTTGATACGCAGTATTTT
. | TRBJ2-5 | 17 | TRBV24-1 | . | CATSDHLAGGMQETQYF | TGTGCCACCAGTGATCACCTGGCAGGGGGGATGCAAGAGACCCAGTACTTC
once | TRBJ2-3 | 12 | TRBV5-1 | . | CASSLEVGTQYF | TGCGCCAGCAGCTTGGAAGTGGGCACGCAGTATTTT
. | TRBJ2-1 | 16 | TRBV28 | TRBD2 | CASSLVALADYNEQFF | TGTGCCAGCAGTTTAGTAGCGCTAGCGGATTACAATGAGCAGTTCTTC
. | TRBJ1-2 | 14 | TRBV29-1 | TRBD1 | CSVDTDRGYDGYTF | TGCAGCGTTGACACGGACAGGGGATACGATGGCTACACCTTC
. | TRBJ1-4 | 16 | TRBV18 | . | CASSRNRDWVGEKLFF | TGTGCCAGCTCACGTAACCGGGACTGGGTCGGTGAAAAACTGTTTTTT
. | TRBJ1-4 | 15 | TRBV9 | . | CASSVGRGLDEKLFF | TGTGCCAGCAGCGTAGGAAGGGGTTTGGACGAAAAACTGTTTTTT
. | TRBJ2-6 | 15 | TRBV6-5 | . | CASSYQASGANVLTF | TGTGCCAGCAGTTATCAGGCCTCTGGGGCCAACGTCCTGACTTTC